This T cell receptor (beta chain) was retrieved from a study of T cell responses to AZD1222 COVID-19 vaccine. The repertoire was sequenced with immunoSEQ multiplex PCR; TCRdb's copy has only in-frame clones and lacks some. Here the sample spans roughly 120,000 clones, almost 95% being singletons. Study-wide results and limits: Among those given AZD1222, only 6 or 7 were seropositive at baseline. Donors in the cohort were predominantly white British and more often female, and clonal diversity was possibly underestimated.

The germline gives CDR1 SGHRS, CDR2 YFSETQ. V was cut by 5 bases and J by 3 bases, with 11 bases left in between. The CDR3 sequence is 14 residues long. On this clone: Its target is not known.

The chain links TRBV5-1 to TRBJ1-4; no clear D gene. This receptor was taken from an adult who received the AZD1222 COVID-19 vaccine. Source: peripheral blood, taken 28 days after the second AZD1222 dose. The CDR3: CASSSLEANEKLFF. The CDR3 DNA follows: TGCGCCAGCAGTTCCTTGGAGGCTAATGAAAAACTGTTTTTT.